One sample yielded the 30 T cell receptor beta chains listed below, sequenced in a study of liver allograft versus peripheral blood T cells. Overall study context: Intrahepatic T cell receptor repertoires from transplanted livers were compared against repertoires in recipients' peripheral blood.

TCRdb re-called the reads with MiXCR, one entry per CDR3 protein. The repertoire holds roughly 4,000 distinct CDR3 sequences, with roughly 15% as singletons. The origin of the receptors is a human patient who had a liver transplant. Some T cells here may be from the graft donor.

CDR3 protein: CSAYPGTSTDTQYF. CDR3 nucleotides: TGCAGTGCTTACCCAGGGACTAGCACAGATACGCAGTATTTT. The gene calls are TRBV20-1 and TRBJ2-3; perhaps TRBD2 as D (6 bases). V dropped 5 bases and J dropped 0 bases, with 12 bases sitting between them. Germline CDR1 reads DFQATT; CDR2 reads SNEGSKA (reference sequence). CDR3 length: 14 amino acids.

This clonotype counts as medium-sized. The rearrangement uses TRBV7-9 and TRBJ2-2; 7 bases match TRBD2. Germline V gene data show CDR1 as SEHNR and CDR2 as FQNEAQ (reference sequence). CDR3 size: 17 residues. V gave up 1 base and J gave up 1 base; unmatched junction bases: 6. Written as DNA, the CDR3 is TGTGCCAGCAGCTTAGGTGGCGGGGGTAGGAACACCGGGGAGCTGTTTTTT. Translation gives CASSLGGGGRNTGELFF.

By share, this clonotype counts as medium-sized. This sequence joins TRBV19 and TRBJ2-7; 11 nucleotides line up with TRBD2. Germline V gives CDR1 LNHDA, CDR2 SQIVND (reference sequence). The length of the CDR3 is 15 residues. The trim removed 8 bases at V and 2 bases at J, leaving 8 bases unmatched. DNA for the CDR3: TGTGCCAGTGGGCAGAAGGGACTAGCGGCCTACGAGCAGTACTTC. It codes for CASGQKGLAAYEQYF.

With respect to this clonotype: A single base is all that separates this from a far larger clone, so a read error is likely. The V and J genes are TRBV27 and TRBJ2-7, with 8 positions matching TRBD2. The V segment lost 4 bases and the J segment 7 bases; nucleotides outside the gene matches: 12. Germline CDR1 MNHEY, CDR2 SMNVEV (reference sequence). CDR3 size: 15 residues. The CDR3 DNA reads TGTGCCAGCAGTTCCCCGGGGGGGATTAGGAGTGAGCAGTACTTC. Protein sequence: CASSSPGGIRSEQYF.

The chain employs TRBV5-1 and TRBJ1-5; D is perhaps TRBD1 (5 bases). Trimming took 4 bases from V and 0 from J, leaving 8 bases between them. Germline V gene sequence: CDR1 SGHRS, CDR2 YFSETQ. The CDR3 is 14 residues long. CDR3 loop: CASSPDSSNQPQHF. CDR3 sequence (DNA): TGCGCCAGCAGCCCCGACAGTAGCAATCAGCCCCAGCATTTT.

In regard to this clonotype: A much larger clonotype is one base distant, so this may be a read error. This rearrangement joins TRBV7-9 to TRBJ1-1; no definite D call. The CDR3 has 13 residues. CDR1 and CDR2 (germline): SEHNR, FQNEAQ (reference sequence). The CDR3 sequence is CVSSSYWDTEAFF. The CDR3 bases are TGTGTCAGCAGCTCCTATTGGGATACTGAAGCTTTCTTT.

This clonotype has just a few counts. V and J are TRBV19 and TRBJ2-5; 9 bases align to TRBD2. V lost 8 bases to trimming and J lost 0 bases; unmatched junction nucleotides: 7. Per the germline V gene, CDR1 is LNHDA and CDR2 is SQIVND (reference sequence). This CDR3 comprises 15 residues. CDR3 nucleotides: TGTGCCAGTCGGAGCGGGAGGAGAGACCAAGAGACCCAGTACTTC. This gives the protein CASRSGRRDQETQYF. The complete variable domain, with remaining parts taken from reference TRBV19 and TRBJ2-5, reads DGGITQSPKYLFRKEGQNVTLSCEQNLNHDAMYWYRQDPGQGLRLIYYSQIVNDFQKGDIAEGYSVSREKKESFPLTVTSAQKNPTAFYLCASRSGRRDQETQYFGPGTRLLVL.

The chain links TRBV7-2 to TRBJ2-7; D may be TRBD2 (6 bases). V was cut by 1 base and J by 2 bases, with 18 bases left in between. CDR3 size: 17 residues. CDR1 is SGHTA and CDR2 is FQGNSA in the germline V gene. In DNA form, the CDR3 reads TGTGCCAGCAGCTTAGTTGCCGGCGGGGAGATAGCCTACGAGCAGTACTTC. Protein: CASSLVAGGEIAYEQYF.

There are many counts of this clonotype. The chain recombines TRBV6-5 with TRBJ2-7; weak D call: TRBD2 (5 bases). This CDR3 comprises 15 residues. Trimming stripped 6 bases from V and 0 bases from J, with 15 bases between. Germline loops: CDR1 MNHEY, CDR2 SVGAGI. The CDR3 DNA reads TGTGCCAGCAGGAGAGAGGTTCGGGACTCCTACGAGCAGTACTTC. Translated, it gives CASRREVRDSYEQYF.

Relative to its sample, this clonotype is medium-sized. The rearrangement uses TRBV6-6 and TRBJ2-3; 10 bases line up with TRBD2. CDR1 is MNHNY and CDR2 is SVGAGI in the germline V gene (reference sequence). Trimming took 4 bases from V and 0 from J; bases not matched to a gene: 4. The CDR3 extends over 16 amino acids. CDR3 sequence reads: CASSSTSGTSTDTQYF. The CDR3 DNA follows: TGTGCCAGCAGTTCTACTAGCGGGACCAGCACAGATACGCAGTATTTT.

In its sample, this clonotype is medium-sized. The chain carries TRBV6-1 and TRBJ1-4; TRBD1 matches at 11 bases. There are 15 residues in the CDR3. Germline V gene data show CDR1 as MNHNS and CDR2 as SASEGT. V dropped 4 bases and J dropped 7; count of bases not matched to a gene: 5. CDR3 sequence (DNA): TGTGCCAGCAGTGGCTGGACAGGGGGCATTGAAAAACTGTTTTTT. Amino acid sequence: CASSGWTGGIEKLFF.

By its share, this clonotype is medium-sized. The gene calls are TRBV20-1 and TRBJ2-1; D possibly corresponds to TRBD1 (5 bases). Germline V gene lookup returns CDR1 DFQATT and CDR2 SNEGSKA (reference sequence). Trimming took off 0 bases at V and 2 bases at J, with 14 bases between the two ends. The CDR3 sequence is 16 residues long. The CDR3: CSARDPGITPYNEQFF. DNA for the CDR3: TGCAGTGCTAGAGATCCAGGGATCACGCCCTACAATGAGCAGTTCTTC.

This chain joins TRBV19 and TRBJ2-5; no definite D call. V lost 6 bases, J lost 1 base, and 3 bases lay in between. The germline V gene encodes CDR1 LNHDA and CDR2 SQIVND (reference sequence). There are 11 residues in the CDR3. The CDR3 sequence is CASSTQETQYF. The CDR3 DNA sequence: TGTGCCAGTAGCACCCAAGAGACCCAGTACTTC.

This clonotype counts as medium-sized (0.01 to 0.1%). This chain uses TRBV28 with TRBJ1-2; D is uncertain. Trimming pared 6 bases from V and 3 bases from J, leaving 2 bases between. The CDR3 sequence is 10 residues long. Germline V lookup: CDR1 MDHEN, CDR2 SYDVKM. The CDR3 DNA reads as TGTGCCAGCAGCGACTATGGCTACACCTTC. Translation: CASSDYGYTF.

This clonotype is judged medium-sized. The chain joins TRBV19 to TRBJ1-4; D may be TRBD1 (5 bases). CDR1 is LNHDA, CDR2 SQIVND, per germline (reference sequence). CDR3 length equals 12 residues. Trimming removed 10 bases at V and 3 bases at J, with 9 bases between. Written as DNA, the CDR3 is TGTGCCAATAGGGGATCTAATGAAAAACTGTTTTTT. Protein product: CANRGSNEKLFF.

This clonotype is deemed medium-sized (0.01 to 0.1%). This chain joins TRBV28 and TRBJ1-2; D is ambiguous. The length of the CDR3 is 15 residues. Trimming removed 3 bases at V and 0 bases at J, with 11 bases between. CDR1 and CDR2 from the germline V gene are MDHEN and SYDVKM. CDR3 residues: CASSLPRSSNYGYTF. The CDR3 DNA follows: TGTGCCAGCAGTTTGCCCCGTAGCTCTAACTATGGCTACACCTTC.

This clonotype rates as large (0.1 to 1%). This rearrangement joins TRBV7-9 to TRBJ1-2, with D possibly TRBD1 on 5 matching bases. Trimming removed 5 bases at V and 8 bases at J, with 15 bases between. CDR1 and CDR2 (germline): SEHNR, FQNEAQ (reference sequence). The CDR3 consists of 13 residues. The CDR3 DNA reads as TGTGCCAGCAGCCTCAGGGAGGCGTCCGGCTACACCTTC. Its protein product is CASSLREASGYTF.

Within the sample, this clonotype is medium-sized (0.01 to 0.1%). The V gene is TRBV5-6, the J gene TRBJ2-2; unclear D gene. Trimming left V 2 bases short and J 7 bases short, with 6 bases between. The germline V gene encodes CDR1 SGHDT and CDR2 YYEEEE. The length of the CDR3 is 12 residues. CDR3 coding DNA: TGTGCCAGCAGCTTTCGAAGCGGGGAGCTGTTTTTT. Residues: CASSFRSGELFF.

This clonotype occurred a few times. The V call is TRBV10-1, the J call TRBJ2-2, with 7 nucleotides matching TRBD2. The V segment lost 0 bases and the J segment 5 bases; nucleotides outside the gene matches: 0. The CDR3 is 14 residues long. CDR1 and CDR2 from the germline V gene are WNHNN and SYGVQD (reference sequence). In DNA, the CDR3 is TGCGCCAGCAGTGAGTCGGGGGGGACCGGGGAGCTGTTTTTT. It is translated as CASSESGGTGELFF.

The V gene is TRBV20-1, the J gene TRBJ2-3; 10 nucleotides agree with TRBD1. This CDR3 contains 13 residues. CDR1 is DFQATT and CDR2 is SNEGSKA in the germline V gene (reference sequence). V was clipped by 8 bases and J by 3 bases; unmatched bases: 5. In DNA form, the CDR3 reads TGCAGTCAGCCGGGACAGGGGACAGATACGCAGTATTTT. It yields the protein CSQPGQGTDTQYF.

To note about this clonotype: A far bigger clonotype differs at one base, so this is likely a read error. The rearrangement joins TRBV6-1 to TRBJ2-2; unclear D gene. V lost 8 bases and J lost 7, with 8 bases in between. Germline V gene sequence: CDR1 MNHNS, CDR2 SASEGT. The CDR3 sequence is 11 residues long. The CDR3 bases are TGTGCCAGCGGTCGGAGCGGGGAGCTGTTTTTT. The encoded protein is CASGRSGELFF.

This clonotype has only a few counts. The CDR3 nucleotides are TGTGCCAGCAGCAAATGGACGGTTGCAACTAATGAAAAACTGTTTTTT. It specifies CASSKWTVATNEKLFF. This chain uses TRBV7-9 with TRBJ1-4; D unresolved. Germline CDR1 and CDR2: SEHNR and FQNEAQ (reference sequence). The CDR3 loop spans 16 amino acids. Deletions cut 5 bases from V and 0 bases from J, with 13 bases between.

This clonotype is labeled medium-sized. The J gene is TRBJ1-5, the V gene TRBV28; D possibly corresponds to TRBD1 (5 bases). This CDR3 has 14 residues. The V gene's germline CDR1 is MDHEN and CDR2 SYDVKM. V lost 7 bases to trimming and J lost 4 bases, with 14 bases between them. The CDR3 DNA follows: TGTGCCAGCAACCGCCGACAGAATAATCAGCCCCAGCATTTT. Protein sequence: CASNRRQNNQPQHF.

The rearrangement joins TRBV29-1 to TRBJ1-2; D gene uncertain. Trimming pared 3 bases from V and 7 bases from J, leaving 12 bases between. There are 12 residues in the CDR3. CDR1 is SQVTM and CDR2 is ANQGSEA in the germline V gene. In nucleotides, the CDR3 is TGCAGCGTTGAGGGGATTCCAGGTGGCTACACCTTC. It is translated as CSVEGIPGGYTF. Supplemented by reference TRBV29-1 and TRBJ1-2, the full variable domain reads SAVISQKPSRDICQRGTSLTIQCQVDSQVTMMFWYRQQPGQSLTLIATANQGSEATYESGFVIDKFPISRPNLTFSTLTVSNMSPEDSSIYLCSVEGIPGGYTFGSGTRLTVV.

This clonotype was detected ten times or more. CDR3 nucleotide sequence: TGTGCCAGCAGCTTAGAAGGCAGGGTTGAAAAACTGTTTTTT. This translates into CASSLEGRVEKLFF. The genes are TRBV11-2 and TRBJ1-4, with D maybe TRBD1 (5 bases). The germline V and J ends were trimmed by 0 bases and 7 bases, with 9 bases remaining between them. The CDR3 loop spans 14 amino acids. Germline V gene sequence: CDR1 SGHAT, CDR2 FQNNGV.

This clonotype occurred many times. This chain joins TRBV12-3 or TRBV12-4 and TRBJ1-2, with D possibly being TRBD1 (5 bases). The CDR3 runs 15 residues. V gave up 2 bases and J gave up 8 bases, with 18 bases separating them. CDR3 sequence: CASSLNTGQGWGYTF. The CDR3 DNA reads TGTGCCAGCAGTTTAAATACGGGCCAGGGTTGGGGCTACACCTTC.

This clonotype was seen more than once but under ten times. The chain recombines TRBV12-3 or TRBV12-4 with TRBJ1-4, with D possibly matching TRBD1 (5 bases). Trimming removed 3 bases at V and 0 bases at J, with 11 bases between. CDR3 size: 16 residues. The CDR3 loop reads CASSFGGKATNEKLFF. CDR3 in DNA: TGTGCCAGCAGTTTCGGGGGAAAGGCAACTAATGAAAAACTGTTTTTT.

This chain links TRBV9 with TRBJ1-1; no definite D call. V lost 3 bases and J 0 bases, leaving 6 bases between the germline ends. CDR1 SGDLS and CDR2 YYNGEE come from the germline V gene. The CDR3 has 13 residues. The chain's CDR3 is CASSGSMNTEAFF. In DNA form, the CDR3 reads TGTGCCAGCAGCGGGTCCATGAACACTGAAGCTTTCTTT.

This clonotype occurred a few times. The chain employs TRBV6-2 or TRBV6-3 and TRBJ2-1; 8 bases map to TRBD2. The CDR3 sequence is 19 residues long. In germline, CDR1 is MNHEY, CDR2 SVGEGT. The ends lost 2 bases at V and 0 bases at J; junction bases unmatched: 12. CDR3 loop: CASSYRVGRGGISYNEQFF. The CDR3 bases are TGTGCCAGCAGTTACAGGGTGGGACGGGGGGGTATCTCCTACAATGAGCAGTTCTTC.

Sample share makes this clonotype medium-sized. The rearrangement joins TRBV6-9 to TRBJ1-4; weak D call: TRBD1 (6 bases). This CDR3 spans 17 amino acids. Looked up from germline, CDR1 is MNHGY and CDR2 is SVAAGI. V was shortened by 6 bases and J by 0 bases, with 17 bases between the two germline ends. The CDR3 here is CASRPRQAPATNEKLFF. The CDR3 coding sequence is TGTGCCAGCAGGCCCCGACAGGCCCCTGCAACTAATGAAAAACTGTTTTTT.